Following are 2 T cell receptor beta chains from one sample sequenced in a study of shared clonotypes between healthy human individuals. Produced via immunoSEQ multiplex PCR; TCRdb's table is partial and in-frame only. The table has 520,000 or so clones, approximately 85% seen once. The sequenced sample was PBMCs. These receptors originate from a woman in her thirties or forties in good health. Some clones in this sample may be carry-over from other donors' samples.

The chain combines TRBV4-1 with TRBJ1-4; TRBD1 agrees at 9 bases. The CDR3 has 17 residues. V lost 4 bases, J lost 7 bases, and 13 bases stayed unmatched. Looked up from germline, CDR1 is MGHRA and CDR2 is YSYEKL. As DNA, the CDR3 is TGCGCCAGCAGCCGTCATATGGGGGACAGGGCAGCTGAAAAACTGTTTTTT. Translation gives CASSRHMGDRAAEKLFF.

The chain combines TRBV27 with TRBJ2-5; 7 bases align to TRBD1. V dropped 3 bases and J dropped 4; count of bases not matched to a gene: 14. Looked up from germline, CDR1 is MNHEY and CDR2 is SMNVEV (reference sequence). The CDR3 loop spans 17 amino acids. CDR3 DNA: TGTGCCAGCAGTTTTTCCTTTTACAGGGGCGCAGGAGAGACCCAGTACTTC. Its translation is CASSFSFYRGAGETQYF.